This T cell receptor beta chain was retrieved from a study of cytomegalovirus exposure and HLA in healthy donors. In the study overall: The 120 or so validation repertoires used the same platform as the approximately 700 first-cohort repertoires (as reported by a later analysis).

V shed 1 base and J shed 7 bases, with 14 bases lying between them. Germline V gives CDR1 SEHNR, CDR2 FQNEAQ (reference sequence). This CDR3 spans 14 amino acids. This clone was detected once. Produced via immunoSEQ multiplex PCR; TCRdb's table is partial and in-frame only. The sample yields tens of thousands of clones, approximately 94% seen once. The approximately 130-subject validation cohort, separate from the roughly 700-subject first cohort, included the donors. The source of this sequence is a woman younger than 35 in good health and CMV-seropositive. Sequencing used PBMCs. The rearrangement joins TRBV7-9 to TRBJ2-7; D is perhaps TRBD2 (6 bases). The CDR3 loop is CASSLEQPGGEQYF. The CDR3 DNA reads as TGTGCCAGCAGCTTAGAGCAGCCCGGAGGGGAGCAGTACTTC.